These 5 T cell receptor beta chains were sequenced from one sample in a study of T cells in Graves' hyperthyroidism and ophthalmopathy. Amplification of TCR beta CDR3 regions was performed using RNA transcripts as template. HTBI primers drove first-round RT-PCR of the TCR CDR3. One entry per CDR3 protein results from TCRdb running MiXCR on the multiplex PCR reads. Among some 300,000 distinct CDR3 sequences listed, 10% to 15% were seen once. The specimen was blood. The receptors were gathered from a woman in her twenties or thirties with Graves' hyperthyroidism that later progressed to Graves' ophthalmopathy.

This clonotype was picked up many times. The V call is TRBV6-2 or TRBV6-3, the J call TRBJ1-2; D remains ambiguous. Germline CDR1 and CDR2: MNHEY and SVGEGT. Deletions cut 5 bases from V and 4 bases from J, with 2 bases between. CDR3 size: 10 residues. The CDR3, as DNA: TGTGCCAGCAGTGGCTATGGCTACACCTTC. It yields the protein CASSGYGYTF.

This clonotype was seen at least ten times. This sequence joins TRBV7-3 and TRBJ2-7; TRBD1 matches at 8 bases. The V gene end was trimmed by 8 bases and the J gene end by 4 bases; junction bases not matched to a gene: 13. The CDR3 is made up of 15 amino acids. In germline, CDR1 is SGHTA, CDR2 FQGTGA. CDR3 coding DNA: TGTGCCAGCCGATACGAGGGGACAGGACCTTACGAGCAGTACTTC. As protein: CASRYEGTGPYEQYF.

This clonotype was detected many times. The chain recombines TRBV19 with TRBJ2-2; D remains unclear. Germline CDR1 LNHDA, CDR2 SQIVND (reference sequence). The CDR3 consists of 15 residues. V dropped 5 bases and J dropped 6 bases, with 16 bases sitting between them. In DNA, the CDR3 is TGTGCCAGTAGTGCGCTCCAGGTATCTGCCGGGGAGCTGTTTTTT. Translated, it gives CASSALQVSAGELFF.

This clonotype appeared many times. The chain joins TRBV20-1 to TRBJ2-3; no firm D call. V lost 3 bases, J lost 0 bases, and 7 bases lay in between. The CDR3 is 13 residues long. CDR1 and CDR2 from the germline V gene are DFQATT and SNEGSKA (reference sequence). As DNA, the CDR3 is TGCAGTGCTAGGGGCGGCAGCACAGATACGCAGTATTTT. Amino acid sequence: CSARGGSTDTQYF.

The rearrangement joins TRBV19 to TRBJ2-1; no clear D gene. The CDR3 loop spans 11 amino acids. V was shortened by 7 bases and J by 9 bases, with 10 bases between the two germline ends. Germline V CDR1 and CDR2: LNHDA, SQIVND (reference sequence). CDR3: CASIGSSEQFF. The CDR3 region has the DNA TGTGCCAGTATCGGGTCCAGTGAGCAGTTCTTC.